These T cell receptor beta chains were read from a single sample in a study of blood T cell repertoires in COVID-19. Produced via immunoSEQ multiplex PCR; TCRdb's table is partial and in-frame only. The profile covers around 200,000 clones, with more than 80% appearing a single time and 1.2% taken by the ten largest. Input material: PBMCs or T cells enriched from blood (not recorded which). These receptors came from a man aged 30 to 39 who had recovered from COVID-19. Both conserved end residues are part of each CDR3. A D gene is named only where the DNA matches it firmly. For some rows the clone size is stated as once, few or many, or as a class when expanded; others skip it.

TRBV28	TRBJ2-1	TRBD2	.	CASSLSSGDFSYNEQFF	TGTGCCAGCAGTTTGTCTAGCGGGGACTTCTCCTACAATGAGCAGTTCTTC
TRBV19	TRBJ1-2	TRBD1	.	CASIQQGSYGYTF	TGTGCCAGTATCCAACAGGGGAGCTATGGCTACACCTTC
TRBV5-1	TRBJ2-5	TRBD2	once	CASSLASGLEAETQYF	TGCGCCAGCAGCTTGGCTTCGGGACTAGAGGCAGAGACCCAGTACTTC
TRBV9	TRBJ1-3	.	.	CASSAQGHAGNTIYF	TGTGCCAGCAGCGCCCAGGGCCATGCTGGAAACACCATATATTTT
TRBV30	TRBJ1-2	TRBD1	.	CAWNRQGAGYGYTF	TGTGCCTGGAACCGACAGGGGGCAGGGTATGGCTACACCTTC
TRBV10-3	TRBJ1-2	.	.	CAISEAGVGYGYTF	TGTGCCATCAGTGAAGCGGGGGTTGGATATGGCTACACCTTC
TRBV9	TRBJ1-2	TRBD1	.	CASSAGTGVGGYTF	TGTGCCAGCAGCGCGGGGACAGGGGTTGGAGGCTACACCTTC
TRBV18	TRBJ2-1	.	.	CASSQGILAFDEQFF	TGTGCCAGCTCACAGGGGATCCTAGCGTTCGATGAGCAGTTCTTC
TRBV5-8	TRBJ1-6	TRBD1	.	CASSPLRETGRRGSPLHF	TGTGCCAGCAGCCCGCTACGAGAGACAGGGCGACGCGGATCACCCCTCCACTTT
TRBV10-1	TRBJ2-7	TRBD1	.	CASSEGTANSYEQYF	TGCGCCAGCAGCGAAGGGACAGCGAACTCCTACGAGCAGTACTTC
TRBV9	TRBJ2-1	.	.	CASSASSGGDNEQFF	TGTGCCAGCAGCGCTAGCTCCGGAGGGGATAATGAGCAGTTCTTC
TRBV2	TRBJ1-2	.	once	CASSRDINYGYTF	TGTGCCAGCAGCAGGGACATTAACTATGGCTACACCTTC
TRBV5-4	TRBJ1-4	TRBD1	few	CASSLQLTGGTEKLFF	TGTGCCAGCAGCCTCCAATTGACAGGGGGGACGGAAAAACTGTTTTTT
TRBV29-1	TRBJ2-2	.	.	CSVVRDTGELFF	TGCAGCGTTGTGAGGGACACCGGGGAGCTGTTTTTT
TRBV30	TRBJ1-1	.	.	CAWSVLGPGEAFF	TGTGCCTGGAGTGTACTAGGGCCTGGTGAAGCTTTCTTT
TRBV4-2	TRBJ1-2	.	.	CASSQGTQGGYTF	TGTGCCAGCAGCCAAGGAACCCAGGGAGGCTACACCTTC
TRBV18	TRBJ1-1	.	.	CASSSDSNTEAFF	TGTGCCAGCTCATCTGACAGTAACACTGAAGCTTTCTTT
TRBV6-6	TRBJ2-7	.	.	CASSPRGFNYEQYF	TGTGCCAGCAGCCCCCGGGGTTTCAACTACGAGCAGTACTTC
TRBV6-5	TRBJ2-7	TRBD1	.	CASSKQQGAGEQYF	TGTGCCAGCAGTAAGCAACAGGGGGCGGGCGAGCAGTACTTC
TRBV19	TRBJ1-5	.	.	CASRVRGDQPQHF	TGTGCCAGTAGGGTGCGGGGGGATCAGCCCCAGCATTTT
TRBV7-8	TRBJ2-7	.	.	CASSFTGTYEQYF	TGTGCCAGCAGCTTCACAGGTACCTACGAGCAGTACTTC
TRBV27	TRBJ2-3	.	.	CASSPRAGVTDTQYF	TGTGCCAGCAGTCCCAGGGCCGGTGTGACAGATACGCAGTATTTT
TRBV19	TRBJ2-1	TRBD2	.	CASSLPGLAGGQIYNEQFF	TGTGCCAGTAGTTTACCGGGACTAGCGGGAGGGCAAATCTACAATGAGCAGTTCTTC
TRBV19	TRBJ2-1	.	.	CASTQGRNEQFF	TGTGCCAGTACGCAGGGTCGAAATGAGCAGTTCTTC
TRBV18	TRBJ1-1	.	.	CASSPAGGETAIREAFF	TGTGCCAGCTCACCAGCGGGGGGAGAGACGGCCATACGTGAAGCTTTCTTT
TRBV4-3	TRBJ1-2	TRBD1	.	CASSQDAGTGEFSGYTF	TGCGCCAGCAGCCAAGATGCTGGGACAGGGGAGTTCTCTGGCTACACCTTC
TRBV7-2	TRBJ2-5	TRBD2	few	CASSLSGGAAETQYF	TGTGCCAGCAGCCTCAGCGGGGGGGCCGCAGAGACCCAGTACTTC
TRBV19	TRBJ2-1	.	.	CASSIGSGSYNEQFF	TGTGCCAGTAGTATAGGAAGCGGATCTTACAATGAGCAGTTCTTC
TRBV4-1	TRBJ2-1	TRBD2	.	CASSQDASGYNEQFF	TGCGCCAGCAGCCAAGATGCTAGCGGCTACAATGAGCAGTTCTTC
TRBV10-1	TRBJ1-1	.	.	CASTRSRGEAFF	TGCGCCAGCACCCGGTCCCGGGGGGAAGCTTTCTTT
TRBV29-1	TRBJ1-4	.	.	CSVTQGLGEKLFF	TGCAGCGTAACACAGGGTTTGGGTGAAAAACTGTTTTTT
TRBV28	TRBJ1-4	TRBD1	once	CASRDSPNEKLFF	TGTGCCAGCCGGGACAGCCCTAATGAAAAACTGTTTTTT
TRBV7-2	TRBJ2-7	TRBD2	.	CASSRGGEREQYF	TGTGCCAGCAGTCGGGGAGGGGAAAGGGAGCAGTACTTC
TRBV4-1	TRBJ2-1	.	once	CASSRGLSYNEQFF	TGCGCCAGCAGCCGAGGACTATCCTACAATGAGCAGTTCTTC
TRBV19	TRBJ2-2	.	.	CASSIQGRAPGELFF	TGTGCCAGTAGTATCCAGGGGAGGGCCCCCGGGGAGCTGTTTTTT
TRBV30	TRBJ1-4	.	few	CAWSVGGSLKRLFF	TGTGCCTGGAGTGTAGGAGGTTCTCTGAAAAGACTGTTTTTT
TRBV7-2	TRBJ1-3	.	.	CASSPQHTSSGNTIYF	TGTGCCAGCAGCCCCCAGCACACTAGCTCTGGAAACACCATATATTTT
TRBV6-2/TRBV6-3	TRBJ1-5	TRBD1	.	CASSLDRGYQPQHF	TGTGCCAGCAGCCTCGACAGGGGGTATCAGCCCCAGCATTTT
TRBV11-2	TRBJ2-5	TRBD1	.	CASSLGGTGRETQYF	TGTGCCAGCAGCTTAGGTGGGACAGGGCGAGAGACCCAGTACTTC
TRBV3-1/TRBV3-2	TRBJ2-1	TRBD2	.	CASSLRLAGELYNEQFF	TGTGCCAGCAGCCTGCGACTAGCGGGGGAATTATACAATGAGCAGTTCTTC
TRBV19	TRBJ1-2	TRBD1	.	CASSMLEGARGYTF	TGTGCCAGTAGTATGCTCGAGGGGGCGAGAGGCTACACCTTC
TRBV9	TRBJ2-1	.	few	CASSVPLEGAGGGEGQFF	TGTGCCAGCAGCGTGCCCCTCGAGGGGGCGGGAGGTGGGGAGGGGCAGTTCTTC
TRBV11-2	TRBJ2-1	TRBD2	.	CASSRRLAGGLRYEQFF	TGTGCCAGCAGCCGCCGACTAGCGGGAGGGCTTAGGTATGAGCAGTTCTTC
TRBV6-4	TRBJ2-2	TRBD2	.	CASSRVASGSNTANTGELFF	TGTGCCAGCAGTCGGGTTGCTAGCGGGAGTAACACCGCGAACACCGGGGAGCTGTTTTTT
TRBV30	TRBJ1-2	.	.	CAWRGDNGGYGYTF	TGTGCCTGGAGAGGGGACAATGGGGGCTATGGCTACACCTTC
TRBV6-6	TRBJ2-7	.	.	CASSYSGQGGEQYF	TGTGCCAGCAGTTACTCTGGTCAGGGTGGCGAGCAGTACTTC
TRBV19	TRBJ2-1	TRBD1	once	CASSQDRLHNEQFF	TGTGCCAGTAGCCAGGACAGGCTACACAATGAGCAGTTCTTC
TRBV19	TRBJ2-5	.	once	CASSIRGGIGETQYF	TGTGCCAGTAGTATTAGGGGGGGGATTGGGGAGACCCAGTACTTC